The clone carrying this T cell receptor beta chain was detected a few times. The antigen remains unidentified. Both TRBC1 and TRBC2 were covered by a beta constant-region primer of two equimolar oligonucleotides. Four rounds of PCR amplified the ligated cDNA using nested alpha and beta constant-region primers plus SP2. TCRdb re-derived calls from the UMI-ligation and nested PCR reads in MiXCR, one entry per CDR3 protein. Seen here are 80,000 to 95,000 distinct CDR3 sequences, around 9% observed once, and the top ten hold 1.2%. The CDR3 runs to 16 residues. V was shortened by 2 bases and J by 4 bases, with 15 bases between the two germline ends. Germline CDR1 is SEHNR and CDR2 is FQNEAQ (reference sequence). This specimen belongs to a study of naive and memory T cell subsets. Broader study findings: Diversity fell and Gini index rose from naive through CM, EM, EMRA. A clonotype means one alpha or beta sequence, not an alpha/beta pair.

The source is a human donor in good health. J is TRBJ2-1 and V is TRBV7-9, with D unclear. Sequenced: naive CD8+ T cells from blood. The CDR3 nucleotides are TGTGCCAGCAGCTTAACGTGGGGAACTACTTACAATGAGCAGTTCTTC. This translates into CASSLTWGTTYNEQFF.